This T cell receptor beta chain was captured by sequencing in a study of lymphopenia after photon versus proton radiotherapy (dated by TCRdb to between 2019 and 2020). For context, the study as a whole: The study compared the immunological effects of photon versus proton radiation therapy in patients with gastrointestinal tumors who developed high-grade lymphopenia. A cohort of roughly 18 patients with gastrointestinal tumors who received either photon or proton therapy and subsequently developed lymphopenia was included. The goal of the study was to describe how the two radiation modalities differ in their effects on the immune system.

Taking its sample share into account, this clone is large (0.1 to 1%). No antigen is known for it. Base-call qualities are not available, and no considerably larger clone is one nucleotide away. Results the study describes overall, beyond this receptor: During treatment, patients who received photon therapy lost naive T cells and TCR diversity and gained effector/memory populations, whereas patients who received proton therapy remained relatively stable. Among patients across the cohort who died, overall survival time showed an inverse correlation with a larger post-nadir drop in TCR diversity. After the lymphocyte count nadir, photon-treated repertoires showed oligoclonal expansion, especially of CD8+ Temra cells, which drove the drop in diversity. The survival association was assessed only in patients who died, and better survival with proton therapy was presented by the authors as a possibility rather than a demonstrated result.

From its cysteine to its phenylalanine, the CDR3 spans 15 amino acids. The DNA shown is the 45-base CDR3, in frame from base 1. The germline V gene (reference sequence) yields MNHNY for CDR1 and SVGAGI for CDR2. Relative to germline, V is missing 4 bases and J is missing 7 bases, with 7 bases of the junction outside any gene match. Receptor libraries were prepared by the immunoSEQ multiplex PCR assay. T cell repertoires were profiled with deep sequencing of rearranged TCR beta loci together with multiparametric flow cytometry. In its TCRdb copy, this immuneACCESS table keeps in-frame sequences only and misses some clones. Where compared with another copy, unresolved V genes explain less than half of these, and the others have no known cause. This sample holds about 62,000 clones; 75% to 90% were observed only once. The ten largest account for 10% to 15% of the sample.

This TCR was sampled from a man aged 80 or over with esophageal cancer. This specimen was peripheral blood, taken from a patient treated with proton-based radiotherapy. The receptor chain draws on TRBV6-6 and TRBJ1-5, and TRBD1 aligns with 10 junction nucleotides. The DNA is TGTGCCAGCAGTTGGGGGACAGGGGTTGGGCAGCCCCAGCATTTT. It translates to CASSWGTGVGQPQHF.